Each of the 6 T cell receptor beta chains below was sequenced from the same sample in a study of T cell responses to AZD1222 COVID-19 vaccine. Generated by immunoSEQ multiplex PCR, the TCRdb table keeps only in-frame clones and is missing some. The sample has around 110,000 clones, 93% seen once. The specimen comprised peripheral blood, sampled on day 0 of AZD1222 vaccination. Every receptor here comes from an adult in good health.

This clone was counted once. V and J are TRBV5-1 and TRBJ2-7; TRBD2 is a possible D gene (5 bases). Trimming shortened V by 0 bases and J by 5 bases, and 12 bases separated the two germline ends. There are 14 residues in the CDR3. Germline V gene sequence: CDR1 SGHRS, CDR2 YFSETQ. The CDR3 region is CASSLGSGINEQYF. DNA of the CDR3: TGCGCCAGCAGCTTGGGGTCCGGGATCAACGAGCAGTACTTC. The full variable domain, its missing parts supplied by reference TRBV5-1 and TRBJ2-7, is KAGVTQTPRYLIKTRGQQVTLSCSPISGHRSVSWYQQTPGQGLQFLFEYFSETQRNKGNFPGRFSGRQFSNSRSEMNVSTLELGDSALYLCASSLGSGINEQYFGPGTRLTVT.

The genes are TRBV27 and TRBJ2-6, with D possibly TRBD1 on 5 matching bases. This CDR3 spans 16 amino acids. Germline CDR1 is MNHEY and CDR2 is SMNVEV (reference sequence). Between the trimmed V and J ends, which lost 3 bases and 0 bases, there was a span of 9 bases. CDR3 coding DNA: TGTGCCAGCAGTTTCTACAGGAACTCTGGGGCCAACGTCCTGACTTTC. Protein product: CASSFYRNSGANVLTF. Together with reference TRBV27 and TRBJ2-6, the CDR3 gives the full variable domain: EAQVTQNPRYLITVTGKKLTVTCSQNMNHEYMSWYRQDPGLGLRQIYYSMNVEVTDKGDVPEGYKVSRKEKRNFPLILESPSPNQTSLYFCASSFYRNSGANVLTFGAGSRLTVL.

The chain carries TRBV18 and TRBJ1-5, with D unresolved. The length of the CDR3 is 15 residues. Trimming shortened V by 2 bases and J by 4 bases, and 12 bases separated the two germline ends. Germline CDR1 is KGHSH and CDR2 is LQKENI. The CDR3 bases are TGTGCCAGCTCACCAATGAGTGGCAGGAATCAGCCCCAGCATTTT. It is translated as CASSPMSGRNQPQHF. Filled out from reference TRBV18 and TRBJ1-5, the complete variable domain reads NAGVMQNPRHLVRRRGQEARLRCSPMKGHSHVYWYRQLPEEGLKFMVYLQKENIIDESGMPKERFSAEFPKEGPSILRIQQVVRGDSAAYFCASSPMSGRNQPQHFGDGTRLSIL.

V gene TRBV7-2 combines with J gene TRBJ1-5, with D perhaps TRBD1 (6 bases). The germline V and J ends were trimmed by 5 bases and 2 bases, with 13 bases remaining between them. CDR3 size: 15 residues. Germline V gives CDR1 SGHTA, CDR2 FQGNSA. In DNA form, the CDR3 reads TGTGCCAGCAGCATCAGGGGTTCGGGCAATCAGCCCCAGCATTTT. This encodes CASSIRGSGNQPQHF.

CDR3 nucleotides: TGTGCCAGCAGCGGCGGGACCAGCACGTTAGGCCTAGCGGGATTCCACGAGCAGTACTTC. Amino acid sequence: CASSGGTSTLGLAGFHEQYF. V gene TRBV9 combines with J gene TRBJ2-7, with 9 bases lining up with TRBD2. The length of the CDR3 is 20 residues. Germline CDR1 SGDLS, CDR2 YYNGEE. V was clipped by 3 bases and J by 5 bases; unmatched bases: 24.

V usage is TRBV7-3 and J usage is TRBJ2-7; 12 bases are shared with TRBD2. The V segment lost 5 bases and the J segment 5 bases; nucleotides outside the gene matches: 4. The CDR3 is 14 residues long. Germline V gene lookup returns CDR1 SGHTA and CDR2 FQGTGA. The CDR3 nucleotides are TGTGCCAGCAGCCCTAGCGGGAGGGTCCACGAGCAGTACTTC. Residues: CASSPSGRVHEQYF. Full variable domain (rest looked up from reference TRBV7-3 and TRBJ2-7): GAGVSQTPSNKVTEKGKYVELRCDPISGHTALYWYRQSLGQGPEFLIYFQGTGAADDSGLPNDRFFAVRPEGSVSTLKIQRTERGDSAVYLCASSPSGRVHEQYFGPGTRLTVT.